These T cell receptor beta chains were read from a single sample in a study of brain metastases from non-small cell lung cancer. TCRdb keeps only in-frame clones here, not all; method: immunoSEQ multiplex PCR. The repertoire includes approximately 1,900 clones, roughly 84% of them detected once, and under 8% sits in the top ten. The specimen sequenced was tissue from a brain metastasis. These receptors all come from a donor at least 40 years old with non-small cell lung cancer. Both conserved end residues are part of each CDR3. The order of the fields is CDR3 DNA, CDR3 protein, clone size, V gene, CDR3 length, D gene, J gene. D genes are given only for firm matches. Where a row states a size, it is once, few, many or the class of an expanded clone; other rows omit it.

CDR3nt: TGTGCCAGCAGCTTGGTCAGCTACTCCTACGAGCAGTACTTC; CDR3aa: CASSLVSYSYEQYF; abundance: -; v_gene: TRBV5-5; len: 14; d_gene: -; j_gene: TRBJ2-7
CDR3nt: TGTGCCAGCAGCCTCGGACTAGCGGGGGGTTCGAGTACGCAGTATTTT; CDR3aa: CASSLGLAGGSSTQYF; abundance: -; v_gene: TRBV7-2; len: 16; d_gene: TRBD2; j_gene: TRBJ2-3
CDR3nt: TGTGCCACCAGTGATTCGACAGGGCTTAACGGGGAGCTGTTTTTT; CDR3aa: CATSDSTGLNGELFF; abundance: -; v_gene: TRBV24-1; len: 15; d_gene: TRBD1; j_gene: TRBJ2-2
CDR3nt: TGTGCCAGCAGTGGAATAGGAGGCGAGCAGTACTTC; CDR3aa: CASSGIGGEQYF; abundance: once; v_gene: TRBV2; len: 12; d_gene: -; j_gene: TRBJ2-7
CDR3nt: TGTGCCAGCAGTCAGGGGGCGCAGGTCTATGGCTACACCTTC; CDR3aa: CASSQGAQVYGYTF; abundance: -; v_gene: TRBV28; len: 14; d_gene: TRBD1; j_gene: TRBJ1-2
CDR3nt: TGTGCCAGCAGCCGCAGACTTAGTGGGGGCTACAATGAGCAGTTCTTC; CDR3aa: CASSRRLSGGYNEQFF; abundance: once; v_gene: TRBV4-2; len: 16; d_gene: -; j_gene: TRBJ2-1
CDR3nt: TGTGCCAGCAGCTTTAAGGGACAGGGCAGGGGCACTGAAGCTTTCTTT; CDR3aa: CASSFKGQGRGTEAFF; abundance: -; v_gene: TRBV7-3; len: 16; d_gene: TRBD1; j_gene: TRBJ1-1
CDR3nt: TGTGCCAGCAGCCAAGAATCCGGGAGCACAGATACGCAGTATTTT; CDR3aa: CASSQESGSTDTQYF; abundance: -; v_gene: TRBV3-1/TRBV3-2; len: 15; d_gene: -; j_gene: TRBJ2-3
CDR3nt: TGTGCCAGCAGCTTGGAGGTCTCAGATACGCAGTATTTT; CDR3aa: CASSLEVSDTQYF; abundance: large; v_gene: TRBV5-4; len: 13; d_gene: -; j_gene: TRBJ2-3
CDR3nt: TGTGCCAGCAGTGCGGTACAGTTTTATGATGAGCAGTTCTTC; CDR3aa: CASSAVQFYDEQFF; abundance: -; v_gene: TRBV25-1; len: 14; d_gene: -; j_gene: TRBJ2-1
CDR3nt: TGTGCCAGCAGCTGGGGTTTGGGCAGCTTGAGGAATGAGCAGTTCTTC; CDR3aa: CASSWGLGSLRNEQFF; abundance: -; v_gene: TRBV7-2; len: 16; d_gene: -; j_gene: TRBJ2-1
CDR3nt: TGTGCCAGCAGCCCCACTAACTCTGAAGCTTTCTTT; CDR3aa: CASSPTNSEAFF; abundance: few; v_gene: TRBV7-9; len: 12; d_gene: -; j_gene: TRBJ1-1
CDR3nt: TGTGCCAGCTCACTATCTCCCGAGGGGACAGATACGCAGTATTTT; CDR3aa: CASSLSPEGTDTQYF; abundance: -; v_gene: TRBV18; len: 15; d_gene: -; j_gene: TRBJ2-3
CDR3nt: TGTGCCAGCGGGGGGGGTGAGCAGTTCTTC; CDR3aa: CASGGGEQFF; abundance: few; v_gene: TRBV2; len: 10; d_gene: TRBD2; j_gene: TRBJ2-1
CDR3nt: TGTGCCAGCAGCAAAAAGGGACTAGGCCTGAACAATGAGCAGTTCTTC; CDR3aa: CASSKKGLGLNNEQFF; abundance: -; v_gene: TRBV7-3; len: 16; d_gene: TRBD2; j_gene: TRBJ2-1
CDR3nt: TGTGCCATCCGGACGGACTCCACTAATGAAAAACTGTTTTTT; CDR3aa: CAIRTDSTNEKLFF; abundance: -; v_gene: TRBV10-3; len: 14; d_gene: -; j_gene: TRBJ1-4
CDR3nt: TGTGCCAGCAGTTCCTCCGTTGGGACTAGCGGGACGGGTGAGCAGTTCTTC; CDR3aa: CASSSSVGTSGTGEQFF; abundance: once; v_gene: TRBV27; len: 17; d_gene: TRBD2; j_gene: TRBJ2-1
CDR3nt: TGTGCCAGCAGCTTAGGCCCACAGACGAGGCGTTCAGGCAATGAGCAGTTCTTC; CDR3aa: CASSLGPQTRRSGNEQFF; abundance: -; v_gene: TRBV7-8; len: 18; d_gene: -; j_gene: TRBJ2-1
CDR3nt: TGTGCCAGCAGTGAATATGCCACGGGGGGCACCCAGTACTTC; CDR3aa: CASSEYATGGTQYF; abundance: -; v_gene: TRBV25-1; len: 14; d_gene: -; j_gene: TRBJ2-5
CDR3nt: TGTGCCAGCAGTCAAAGGGGGACGAACACCGGGGAGCTGTTTTTT; CDR3aa: CASSQRGTNTGELFF; abundance: -; v_gene: TRBV27; len: 15; d_gene: -; j_gene: TRBJ2-2
CDR3nt: TGTGCCAGCAGCTTAGGAGACAGGGGGAACACTGAAGCTTTCTTT; CDR3aa: CASSLGDRGNTEAFF; abundance: -; v_gene: TRBV7-2; len: 15; d_gene: TRBD1; j_gene: TRBJ1-1
CDR3nt: TGTGCCAGCAGCGTACTTCCTTCAGGGGAGGAAAAACTGTTTTTT; CDR3aa: CASSVLPSGEEKLFF; abundance: -; v_gene: TRBV9; len: 15; d_gene: -; j_gene: TRBJ1-4
CDR3nt: TGTGCCAGAAGAGGGAACAGTGGAGGCTATGGCTACACCTTC; CDR3aa: CARRGNSGGYGYTF; abundance: -; v_gene: TRBV5-3; len: 14; d_gene: -; j_gene: TRBJ1-2
CDR3nt: TGCGCCAGCAGCTACGGACAGAACACCGGGGAGCTGTTTTTT; CDR3aa: CASSYGQNTGELFF; abundance: -; v_gene: TRBV5-1; len: 14; d_gene: -; j_gene: TRBJ2-2
CDR3nt: TGCGCCAGCAGCCAAGAATACCTAGGCGAGCAGTACTTC; CDR3aa: CASSQEYLGEQYF; abundance: -; v_gene: TRBV4-3; len: 13; d_gene: -; j_gene: TRBJ2-7
CDR3nt: TGCGCCAGCAGCAATGGACGGGACACTGAAGCTTTCTTT; CDR3aa: CASSNGRDTEAFF; abundance: few; v_gene: TRBV5-1; len: 13; d_gene: -; j_gene: TRBJ1-1
CDR3nt: TGTGCCAGCAGCTCAACAGGGGCCCAAAACATTCAGTACTTC; CDR3aa: CASSSTGAQNIQYF; abundance: -; v_gene: TRBV5-4; len: 14; d_gene: TRBD1; j_gene: TRBJ2-4
CDR3nt: TGTGCCACCAGCAGAGCGGGATCAAACACAGATACGCAGTATTTT; CDR3aa: CATSRAGSNTDTQYF; abundance: -; v_gene: TRBV15; len: 15; d_gene: -; j_gene: TRBJ2-3
CDR3nt: TGTGCCAGCAGCTTAGGGGTGGAGGGTGAAGCTTTCTTT; CDR3aa: CASSLGVEGEAFF; abundance: few; v_gene: TRBV7-9; len: 13; d_gene: -; j_gene: TRBJ1-1
CDR3nt: TGTGCCAGCAGCAACCGGGGGACTAGCGGCTACAATGAGCAGTTCTTC; CDR3aa: CASSNRGTSGYNEQFF; abundance: -; v_gene: TRBV7-9; len: 16; d_gene: TRBD2; j_gene: TRBJ2-1
CDR3nt: TGTGCCAGCAGCTTTCAGCGGGGCCAAGAGACCCAGTACTTC; CDR3aa: CASSFQRGQETQYF; abundance: once; v_gene: TRBV7-2; len: 14; d_gene: TRBD2; j_gene: TRBJ2-5
CDR3nt: TGTGTCAGCAACCGATATAGCAATCAGCCCCAGCATTTT; CDR3aa: CVSNRYSNQPQHF; abundance: -; v_gene: TRBV6-6; len: 13; d_gene: -; j_gene: TRBJ1-5
CDR3nt: TGTGCCAGCAGTACCGGGACCCTTGGGGAGACCCAGTACTTC; CDR3aa: CASSTGTLGETQYF; abundance: few; v_gene: TRBV2; len: 14; d_gene: -; j_gene: TRBJ2-5
CDR3nt: TGTGCCAGCACCCCCGGGGGTCTGAACACTGAAGCTTTCTTT; CDR3aa: CASTPGGLNTEAFF; abundance: -; v_gene: TRBV7-9; len: 14; d_gene: -; j_gene: TRBJ1-1
CDR3nt: TGTGCCTGGAGGGCTAATTTTGAAAAACTGTTTTTT; CDR3aa: CAWRANFEKLFF; abundance: -; v_gene: TRBV30; len: 12; d_gene: -; j_gene: TRBJ1-4
CDR3nt: TGTGCCAGCAGCCGCGAAGGCGGAGCTTTCTTT; CDR3aa: CASSREGGAFF; abundance: -; v_gene: TRBV14; len: 11; d_gene: -; j_gene: TRBJ1-1
CDR3nt: TGTGCCAGCTCACCACCGAGTTCGGGGGTGCCCCCGTTCTTC; CDR3aa: CASSPPSSGVPPFF; abundance: -; v_gene: TRBV18; len: 14; d_gene: -; j_gene: TRBJ2-1
CDR3nt: TGTGCCAGCCTAGCGGGAGGGCCTCGCGAGCAGTACTTC; CDR3aa: CASLAGGPREQYF; abundance: -; v_gene: TRBV2; len: 13; d_gene: TRBD2; j_gene: TRBJ2-7
CDR3nt: TGTGCCAGCAGCTTGAAAACGGGGAGTGTGTACGAGACCCAGTACTTC; CDR3aa: CASSLKTGSVYETQYF; abundance: once; v_gene: TRBV5-6; len: 16; d_gene: -; j_gene: TRBJ2-5
CDR3nt: TGTGCCAGCGCTCCTTTTTTAGCGGGAGACACCGGGGAGCTGTTTTTT; CDR3aa: CASAPFLAGDTGELFF; abundance: -; v_gene: TRBV9; len: 16; d_gene: TRBD2; j_gene: TRBJ2-2
CDR3nt: TGTGCCAGCAGCTGGGGGGGAAGGGGAAACACTGAAGCTTTCTTT; CDR3aa: CASSWGGRGNTEAFF; abundance: few; v_gene: TRBV5-8; len: 15; d_gene: -; j_gene: TRBJ1-1
CDR3nt: TGTGCCAGTAGTCCACGGACTCTCTATGGCTACACCTTC; CDR3aa: CASSPRTLYGYTF; abundance: -; v_gene: TRBV19; len: 13; d_gene: -; j_gene: TRBJ1-2
CDR3nt: TGTGCCAGCAGCCCCCGGGACAGGGGCTTCTCTGGGGCCAACGTCCTGACTTTC; CDR3aa: CASSPRDRGFSGANVLTF; abundance: -; v_gene: TRBV3-1/TRBV3-2; len: 18; d_gene: TRBD1; j_gene: TRBJ2-6
CDR3nt: TGTGCCAGCAGCTTATTAAACACAGATACGCAGTATTTT; CDR3aa: CASSLLNTDTQYF; abundance: -; v_gene: TRBV7-9; len: 13; d_gene: -; j_gene: TRBJ2-3
CDR3nt: TGTGCTAGCAGCTTAGGCGGGGGGCCACAAGAGACCCAGTACTTC; CDR3aa: CASSLGGGPQETQYF; abundance: -; v_gene: TRBV7-7; len: 15; d_gene: TRBD2; j_gene: TRBJ2-5
CDR3nt: TGCGCCAGCAGCCGAGAGCTCGGACGGAATAATCAGCCCCAGCATTTT; CDR3aa: CASSRELGRNNQPQHF; abundance: -; v_gene: TRBV4-1; len: 16; d_gene: -; j_gene: TRBJ1-5
CDR3nt: TGTGCCAGCAGCCAAGGGGTGGGCCAAGAGACCCAGTACTTC; CDR3aa: CASSQGVGQETQYF; abundance: -; v_gene: TRBV3-1/TRBV3-2; len: 14; d_gene: -; j_gene: TRBJ2-5
CDR3nt: TGTGCCAGCAGCAAAGCCAGCCCACTGCTAACCTACGAGCAGTACTTC; CDR3aa: CASSKASPLLTYEQYF; abundance: -; v_gene: TRBV21-1; len: 16; d_gene: -; j_gene: TRBJ2-7
CDR3nt: TGTGCCTGGAGTCCGGGAACCGGGGAGCTGTTTTTT; CDR3aa: CAWSPGTGELFF; abundance: -; v_gene: TRBV30; len: 12; d_gene: -; j_gene: TRBJ2-2
CDR3nt: TGTGCCAGCAGTGATTCTCTACAGTACTTC; CDR3aa: CASSDSLQYF; abundance: -; v_gene: TRBV2; len: 10; d_gene: -; j_gene: TRBJ2-7
CDR3nt: TGCGCCAGCAGCTTATCAGGGGACACTGAAGCTTTCTTT; CDR3aa: CASSLSGDTEAFF; abundance: -; v_gene: TRBV5-1; len: 13; d_gene: -; j_gene: TRBJ1-1
CDR3nt: TGTGCCAGCAGCCAACAGGGGGGAGTTTCACCCCTCCACTTT; CDR3aa: CASSQQGGVSPLHF; abundance: -; v_gene: TRBV6-5; len: 14; d_gene: TRBD1; j_gene: TRBJ1-6
CDR3nt: TGCGCCAGCAGCTGGGACAAGCCCTACGAGCAGTACTTC; CDR3aa: CASSWDKPYEQYF; abundance: -; v_gene: TRBV5-1; len: 13; d_gene: -; j_gene: TRBJ2-7
CDR3nt: TGTGCCAGCAGTTTAACAGGGACAGATACGCAGTATTTT; CDR3aa: CASSLTGTDTQYF; abundance: -; v_gene: TRBV12-3/TRBV12-4; len: 13; d_gene: -; j_gene: TRBJ2-3
CDR3nt: TGTGCCAGTAGTATATGGGAGGGGTTCGATCAGCCCCAGCATTTT; CDR3aa: CASSIWEGFDQPQHF; abundance: -; v_gene: TRBV19; len: 15; d_gene: -; j_gene: TRBJ1-5
CDR3nt: TGTGCCAGCAGCTTGGGGACAGTTCAAGAGACCCAGTACTTC; CDR3aa: CASSLGTVQETQYF; abundance: -; v_gene: TRBV5-6; len: 14; d_gene: -; j_gene: TRBJ2-5
CDR3nt: TGTGCCAGCAGCCCGACTAGCTCGGGGGAGCAGTACTTC; CDR3aa: CASSPTSSGEQYF; abundance: -; v_gene: TRBV7-3; len: 13; d_gene: TRBD2; j_gene: TRBJ2-7
CDR3nt: TGTGCCAGCACCCGGGTTGGGTCCGGCAGGGGGAGTCAGCCCCAGCATTTT; CDR3aa: CASTRVGSGRGSQPQHF; abundance: few; v_gene: TRBV21-1; len: 17; d_gene: -; j_gene: TRBJ1-5